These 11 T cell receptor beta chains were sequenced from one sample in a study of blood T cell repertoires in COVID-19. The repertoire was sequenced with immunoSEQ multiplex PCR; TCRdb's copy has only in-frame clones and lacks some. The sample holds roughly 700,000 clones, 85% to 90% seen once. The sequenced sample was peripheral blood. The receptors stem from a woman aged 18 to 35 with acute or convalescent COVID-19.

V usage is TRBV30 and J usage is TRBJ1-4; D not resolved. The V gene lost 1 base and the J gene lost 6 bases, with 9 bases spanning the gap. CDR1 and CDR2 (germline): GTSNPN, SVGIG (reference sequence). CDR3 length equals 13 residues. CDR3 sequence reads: CAWSGGIYEKLFF. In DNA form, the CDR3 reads TGTGCCTGGAGTGGCGGGATTTATGAAAAACTGTTTTTT. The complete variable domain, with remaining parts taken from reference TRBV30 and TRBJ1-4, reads SQTIHQWPATLVQPVGSPLSLECTVEGTSNPNLYWYRQAAGRGLQLLFYSVGIGQISSEVPQNLSASRPQDRQFILSSKKLLLSDSGFYLCAWSGGIYEKLFFGSGTQLSVL.

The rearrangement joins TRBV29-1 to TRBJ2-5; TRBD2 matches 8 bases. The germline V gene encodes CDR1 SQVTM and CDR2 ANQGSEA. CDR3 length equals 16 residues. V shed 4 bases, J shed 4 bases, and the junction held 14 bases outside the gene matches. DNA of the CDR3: TGCAGCGTTGTACTCGTACAGCGGGGGAGCCGAGAGACCCAGTACTTC. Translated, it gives CSVVLVQRGSRETQYF.

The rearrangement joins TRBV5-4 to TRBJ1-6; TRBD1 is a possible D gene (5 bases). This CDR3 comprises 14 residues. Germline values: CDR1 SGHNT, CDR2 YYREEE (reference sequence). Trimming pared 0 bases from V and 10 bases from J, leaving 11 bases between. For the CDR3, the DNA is TGTGCCAGCAGCTTGGCCGCAGGGTACTCACCCCTCCACTTT. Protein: CASSLAAGYSPLHF.

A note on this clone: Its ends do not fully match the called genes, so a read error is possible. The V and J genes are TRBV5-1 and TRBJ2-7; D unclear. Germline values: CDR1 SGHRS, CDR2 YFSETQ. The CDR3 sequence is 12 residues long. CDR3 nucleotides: TGCGCCAGCAGCTTGGACGGCACCAGGCTGGACTTC. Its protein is CASSLDGTRLDF.

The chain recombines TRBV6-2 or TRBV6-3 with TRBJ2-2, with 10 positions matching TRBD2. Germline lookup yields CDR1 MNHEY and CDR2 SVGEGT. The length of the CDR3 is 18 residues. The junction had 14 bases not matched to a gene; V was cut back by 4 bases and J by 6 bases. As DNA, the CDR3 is TGTGCCAGCAGTTTCTCGTACCAGCGGGGGGGCTCGGCCGGGGAGCTGTTTTTT. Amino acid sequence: CASSFSYQRGGSAGELFF.

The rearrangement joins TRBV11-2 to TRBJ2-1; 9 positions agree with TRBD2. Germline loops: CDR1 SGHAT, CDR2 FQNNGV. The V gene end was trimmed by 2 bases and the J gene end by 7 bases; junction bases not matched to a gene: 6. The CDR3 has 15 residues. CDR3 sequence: CASSLTAGGRNEQFF. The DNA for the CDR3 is TGTGCCAGCAGCTTAACAGCGGGGGGTCGGAATGAGCAGTTCTTC.

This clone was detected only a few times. CDR3 loop: CASSVGTGVPNTEAFF. CDR3 DNA: TGTGCCAGCAGTGTCGGGACAGGGGTTCCGAACACTGAAGCTTTCTTT. This chain joins TRBV6-1 and TRBJ1-1; 10 bases map to TRBD1. V shed 4 bases and J 1 base; nucleotides not matched to a gene: 6. CDR1 MNHNS and CDR2 SASEGT come from the germline V gene. This CDR3 is 16 amino acids long.

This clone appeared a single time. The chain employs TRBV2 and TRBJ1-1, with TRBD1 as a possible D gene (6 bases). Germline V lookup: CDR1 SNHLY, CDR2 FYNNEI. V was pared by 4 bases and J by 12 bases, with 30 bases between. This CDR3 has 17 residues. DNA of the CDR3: TGTGCCAGCAGTGCATCGGCTTTAGGTGCTTTTGGGACACAGCCTTTCTTT. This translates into CASSASALGAFGTQPFF. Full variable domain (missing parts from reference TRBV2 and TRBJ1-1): EPEVTQTPSHQVTQMGQEVILRCVPISNHLYFYWYRQILGQKVEFLVSFYNNEISEKSEIFDDQFSVERPDGSNFTLKIRSTKLEDSAMYFCASSASALGAFGTQPFFGQGTRLTVV.

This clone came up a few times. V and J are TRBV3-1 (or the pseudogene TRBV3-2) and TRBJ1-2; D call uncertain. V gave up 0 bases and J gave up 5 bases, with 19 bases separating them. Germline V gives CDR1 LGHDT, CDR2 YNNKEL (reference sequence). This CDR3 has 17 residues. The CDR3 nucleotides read TGTGCCAGCAGCCAAGAGAATGACTGGTCGGCTTCATATGGCTACACCTTC. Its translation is CASSQENDWSASYGYTF.

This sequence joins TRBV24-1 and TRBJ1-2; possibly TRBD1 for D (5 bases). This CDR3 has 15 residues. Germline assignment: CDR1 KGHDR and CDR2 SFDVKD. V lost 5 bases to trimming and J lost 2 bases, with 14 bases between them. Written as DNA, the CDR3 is TGTGCCACCAGTGCACTCCTTCAGGGCAACTATGGCTACACCTTC. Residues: CATSALLQGNYGYTF.

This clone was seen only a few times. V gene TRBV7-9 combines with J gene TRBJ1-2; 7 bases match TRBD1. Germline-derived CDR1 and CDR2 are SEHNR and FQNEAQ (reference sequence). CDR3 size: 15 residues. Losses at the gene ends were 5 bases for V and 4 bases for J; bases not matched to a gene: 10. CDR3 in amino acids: CASSPTPGTAYGYTF. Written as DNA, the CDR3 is TGTGCCAGCAGCCCAACTCCCGGGACAGCCTATGGCTACACCTTC.